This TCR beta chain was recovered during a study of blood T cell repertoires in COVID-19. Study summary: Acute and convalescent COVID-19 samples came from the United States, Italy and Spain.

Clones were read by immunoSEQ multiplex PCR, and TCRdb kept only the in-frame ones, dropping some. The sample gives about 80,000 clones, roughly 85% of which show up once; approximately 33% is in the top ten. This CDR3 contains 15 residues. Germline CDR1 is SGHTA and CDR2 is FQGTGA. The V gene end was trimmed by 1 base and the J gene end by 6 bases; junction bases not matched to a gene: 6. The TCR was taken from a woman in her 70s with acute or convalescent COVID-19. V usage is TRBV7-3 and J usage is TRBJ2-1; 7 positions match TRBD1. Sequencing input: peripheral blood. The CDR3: CASSLKGGQVNEQFF. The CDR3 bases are TGTGCCAGCAGCTTAAAAGGAGGACAGGTCAATGAGCAGTTCTTC.